The sample holds a few counts of the clone carrying this TCR beta chain. No antigen is known for it. As part of library construction, unique molecular identifiers were attached to individual cDNA molecules. In TCRdb, the 5' RACE reads were re-called with MiXCR into one record per CDR3 protein. The table has about 86,000 distinct CDR3 sequences, 13% to 15% seen once. The data derive from a study of early T cells in non-severe SARS-CoV-2 infection. Study-level information: Sequencing of bulk RNA from unsorted whole blood was done, without chain pairing.

Findings of the study overall: Sequences matched to VDJdb favored anti-spike CD8 responses, while private and CD4 specificities were missed.

The specimen was whole blood. The sequence derives from an adult who was a healthcare worker with PCR-confirmed SARS-CoV-2 infection or an uninfected control (not recorded which).

CDR3 DNA: TGCGCCAGCAGCTTGGTGGCGGCAGGGTTAAATTCACCCCTCCACTTT. Translating it yields CASSLVAAGLNSPLHF. V and J are TRBV5-1 and TRBJ1-6, with D possibly TRBD1 on 5 matching bases. V shed 0 bases and J shed 7 bases, with 14 bases lying between them. This CDR3 is 16 amino acids long. Germline CDR1 is SGHRS and CDR2 is YFSETQ.